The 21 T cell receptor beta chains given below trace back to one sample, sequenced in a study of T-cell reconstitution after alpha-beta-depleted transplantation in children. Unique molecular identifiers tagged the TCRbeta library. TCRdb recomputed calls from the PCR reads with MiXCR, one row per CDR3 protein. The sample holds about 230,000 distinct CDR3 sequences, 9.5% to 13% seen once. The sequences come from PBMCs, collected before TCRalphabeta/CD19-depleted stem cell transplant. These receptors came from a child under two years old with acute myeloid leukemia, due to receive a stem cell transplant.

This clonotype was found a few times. CDR3 sequence reads: CFGGGTRGRSYEQYF. The DNA of the CDR3 is TGCTTCGGGGGCGGGACTCGGGGCCGCTCCTACGAGCAGTACTTC. The V gene is TRBV20-1, the J gene TRBJ2-7; D is tentatively TRBD1 or TRBD2 (6 bases each). This CDR3 has 15 residues. Looked up from germline, CDR1 is DFQATT and CDR2 is SNEGSKA (reference sequence).

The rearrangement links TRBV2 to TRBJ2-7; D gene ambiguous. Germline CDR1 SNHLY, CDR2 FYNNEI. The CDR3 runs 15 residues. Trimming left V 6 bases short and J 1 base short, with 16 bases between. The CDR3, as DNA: TGTGCCAGCAGCCCCGGGCTTCTGGGGTCCTACGAGCAGTACTTC. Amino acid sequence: CASSPGLLGSYEQYF.

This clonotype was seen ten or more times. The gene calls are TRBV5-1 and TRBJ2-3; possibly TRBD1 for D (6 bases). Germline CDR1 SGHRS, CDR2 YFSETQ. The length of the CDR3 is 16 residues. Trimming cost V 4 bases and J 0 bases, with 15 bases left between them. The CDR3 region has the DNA TGCGCCAGCAGCCCACCTACAGGGTTTAGCACAGATACGCAGTATTTT. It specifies CASSPPTGFSTDTQYF.

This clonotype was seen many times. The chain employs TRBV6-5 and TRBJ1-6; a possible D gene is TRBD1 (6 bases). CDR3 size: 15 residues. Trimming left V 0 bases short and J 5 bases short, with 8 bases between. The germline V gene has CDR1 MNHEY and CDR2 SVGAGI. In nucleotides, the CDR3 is TGTGCCAGCAGTTACTCGGGACAAGATAATTCACCCCTCCACTTT. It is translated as CASSYSGQDNSPLHF.

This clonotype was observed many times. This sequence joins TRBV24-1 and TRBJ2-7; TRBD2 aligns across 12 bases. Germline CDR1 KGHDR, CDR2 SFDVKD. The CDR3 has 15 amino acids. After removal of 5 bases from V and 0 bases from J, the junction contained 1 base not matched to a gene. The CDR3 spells CATSATSGSSYEQYF. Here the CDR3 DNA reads TGTGCCACCAGTGCGACTAGCGGGAGCTCCTACGAGCAGTACTTC.

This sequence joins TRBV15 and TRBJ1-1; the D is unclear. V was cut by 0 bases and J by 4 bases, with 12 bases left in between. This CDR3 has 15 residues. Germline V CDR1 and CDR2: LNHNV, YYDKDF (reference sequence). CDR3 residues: CATSREGSLITEAFF. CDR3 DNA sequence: TGTGCCACCAGCAGAGAAGGGAGCCTAATCACTGAAGCTTTCTTT. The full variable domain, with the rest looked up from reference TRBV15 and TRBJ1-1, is DAMVIQNPRYQVTQFGKPVTLSCSQTLNHNVMYWYQQKSSQAPKLLFHYYDKDFNNEADTPDNFQSRRPNTSFCFLDIRSPGLGDTAMYLCATSREGSLITEAFFGQGTRLTVV.

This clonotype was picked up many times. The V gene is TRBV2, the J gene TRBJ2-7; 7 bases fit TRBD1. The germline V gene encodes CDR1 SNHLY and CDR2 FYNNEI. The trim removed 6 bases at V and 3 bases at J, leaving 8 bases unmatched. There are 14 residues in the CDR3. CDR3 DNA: TGTGCCAGCAGGTCACAGGGGATCATCTACGAGCAGTACTTC. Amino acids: CASRSQGIIYEQYF.

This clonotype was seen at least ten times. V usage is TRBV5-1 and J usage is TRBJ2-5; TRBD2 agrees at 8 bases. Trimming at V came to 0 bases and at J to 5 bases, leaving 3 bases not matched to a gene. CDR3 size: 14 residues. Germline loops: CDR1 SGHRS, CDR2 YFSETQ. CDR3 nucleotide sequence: TGCGCCAGCAGCTTGGCGGGAGGGCTTGAGACCCAGTACTTC. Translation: CASSLAGGLETQYF. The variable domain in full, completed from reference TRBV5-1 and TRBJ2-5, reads KAGVTQTPRYLIKTRGQQVTLSCSPISGHRSVSWYQQTPGQGLQFLFEYFSETQRNKGNFPGRFSGRQFSNSRSEMNVSTLELGDSALYLCASSLAGGLETQYFGPGTRLLVL.

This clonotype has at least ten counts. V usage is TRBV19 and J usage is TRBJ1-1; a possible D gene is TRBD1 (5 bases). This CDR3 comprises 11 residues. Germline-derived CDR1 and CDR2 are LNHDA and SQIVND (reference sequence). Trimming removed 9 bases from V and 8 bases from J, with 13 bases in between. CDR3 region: CASTPGFEAFF. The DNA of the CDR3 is TGTGCCAGCACCCCAGGGTTCGAAGCTTTCTTT.

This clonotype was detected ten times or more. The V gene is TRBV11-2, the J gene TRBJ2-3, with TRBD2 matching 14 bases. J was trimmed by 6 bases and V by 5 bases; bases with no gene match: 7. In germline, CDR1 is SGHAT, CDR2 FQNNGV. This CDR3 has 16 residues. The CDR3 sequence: CASSPGTSGRWDTQYF. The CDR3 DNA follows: TGTGCCAGCAGCCCTGGGACTAGCGGGAGATGGGATACGCAGTATTTT. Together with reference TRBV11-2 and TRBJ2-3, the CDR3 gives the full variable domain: EAGVAQSPRYKIIEKRQSVAFWCNPISGHATLYWYQQILGQGPKLLIQFQNNGVVDDSQLPKDRFSAERLKGVDSTLKIQPAKLEDSAVYLCASSPGTSGRWDTQYFGPGTRLTVL.

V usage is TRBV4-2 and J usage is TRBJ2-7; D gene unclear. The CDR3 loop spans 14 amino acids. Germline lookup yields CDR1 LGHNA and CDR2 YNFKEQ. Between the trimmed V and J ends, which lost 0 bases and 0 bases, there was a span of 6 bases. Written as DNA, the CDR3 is TGTGCCAGCAGCCAAGATCCTAACTCCTACGAGCAGTACTTC. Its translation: CASSQDPNSYEQYF.

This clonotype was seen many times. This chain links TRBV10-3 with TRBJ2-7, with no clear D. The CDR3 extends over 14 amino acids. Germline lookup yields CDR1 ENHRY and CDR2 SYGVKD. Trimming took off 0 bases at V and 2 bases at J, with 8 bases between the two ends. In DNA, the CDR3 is TGTGCCATCAGTGAGTCTAAGGGAACCTACGAGCAGTACTTC. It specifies CAISESKGTYEQYF.

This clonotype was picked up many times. CDR3 sequence reads: CASSPSGVRYNEQFF. The CDR3 region has the DNA TGTGCCAGCAGCCCTTCGGGAGTTCGGTACAATGAGCAGTTCTTC. The chain is built from TRBV9 and TRBJ2-1; D perhaps matches TRBD2 (6 bases). V was clipped by 4 bases and J by 4 bases, with 15 bases between them. Germline-derived CDR1 and CDR2 are SGDLS and YYNGEE. The CDR3 is made up of 15 amino acids.

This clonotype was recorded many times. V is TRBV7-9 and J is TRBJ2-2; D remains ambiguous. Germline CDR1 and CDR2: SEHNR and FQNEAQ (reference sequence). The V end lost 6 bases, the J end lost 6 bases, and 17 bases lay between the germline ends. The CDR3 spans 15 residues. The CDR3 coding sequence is TGTGCCAGCAGTCGCCCGTCCCCGGGCCCCGGGGAGCTGTTTTTT. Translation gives CASSRPSPGPGELFF.

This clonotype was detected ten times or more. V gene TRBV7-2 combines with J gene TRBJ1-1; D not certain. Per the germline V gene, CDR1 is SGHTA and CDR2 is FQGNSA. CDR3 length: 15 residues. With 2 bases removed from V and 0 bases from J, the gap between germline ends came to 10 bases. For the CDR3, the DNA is TGTGCCAGCAGCTTACTTAGATCGGTGAACACTGAAGCTTTCTTT. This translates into CASSLLRSVNTEAFF.

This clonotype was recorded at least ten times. In DNA, the CDR3 is TGTGCCAGCAGCTTAGATTGGGCAGCTAAAAACATTCAGTACTTC. Translating gives CASSLDWAAKNIQYF. The V call is TRBV7-8, the J call TRBJ2-4, with D unresolved. Germline CDR1 and CDR2: SGHVS and FQNEAQ. V was trimmed by 1 base and J by 4 bases, leaving 11 bases between them. The CDR3 consists of 15 residues. Combining the CDR3 with reference TRBV7-8 and TRBJ2-4 gives the whole variable domain GAGVSQSPRYKVAKRGQDVALRCDPISGHVSLFWYQQALGQGPEFLTYFQNEAQLDKSGLPSDRFFAERPEGSVSTLKIQRTQQEDSAVYLCASSLDWAAKNIQYFGAGTRLSVL.

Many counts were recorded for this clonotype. This CDR3 reads CASTSGLAVTDTQYF. In DNA, the CDR3 is TGCGCCAGCACCTCCGGACTAGCGGTCACAGATACGCAGTATTTT. The V call is TRBV5-1, the J call TRBJ2-3; TRBD2 matches at 10 bases. Germline loops: CDR1 SGHRS, CDR2 YFSETQ. With 6 bases clipped from V and 2 bases from J, the junction kept 6 bases outside the gene matches. The CDR3 covers 15 residues.

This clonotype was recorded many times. For the CDR3, the DNA is TGTGCCAGCAGCCGGGGACTAGCGGGGCCCATCACAGATACGCAGTATTTT. Amino acids: CASSRGLAGPITDTQYF. The V and J genes are TRBV11-2 and TRBJ2-3; 13 nucleotides align to TRBD2. Germline values: CDR1 SGHAT, CDR2 FQNNGV. This CDR3 contains 17 residues. Trimming cost V 5 bases and J 2 bases; bases outside gene matches: 7.

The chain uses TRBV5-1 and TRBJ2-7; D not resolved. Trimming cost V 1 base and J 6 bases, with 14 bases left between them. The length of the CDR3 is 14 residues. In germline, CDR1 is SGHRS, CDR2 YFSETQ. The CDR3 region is CASSLQNPEGEQYF. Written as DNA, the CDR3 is TGCGCCAGCAGCTTGCAAAACCCAGAAGGCGAGCAGTACTTC. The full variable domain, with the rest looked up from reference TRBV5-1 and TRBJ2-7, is KAGVTQTPRYLIKTRGQQVTLSCSPISGHRSVSWYQQTPGQGLQFLFEYFSETQRNKGNFPGRFSGRQFSNSRSEMNVSTLELGDSALYLCASSLQNPEGEQYFGPGTRLTVT.

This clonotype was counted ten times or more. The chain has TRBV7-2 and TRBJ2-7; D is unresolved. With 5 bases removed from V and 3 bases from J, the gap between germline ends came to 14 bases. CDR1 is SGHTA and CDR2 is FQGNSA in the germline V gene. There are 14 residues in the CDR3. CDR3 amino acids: CASSRDLAVYEQYF. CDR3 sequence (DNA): TGTGCCAGCAGCCGAGATTTGGCCGTCTACGAGCAGTACTTC. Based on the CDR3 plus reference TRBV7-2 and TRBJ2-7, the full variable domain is GAGVSQSPSNKVTEKGKDVELRCDPISGHTALYWYRQSLGQGLEFLIYFQGNSAPDKSGLPSDRFSAERTGGSVSTLTIQRTQQEDSAVYLCASSRDLAVYEQYFGPGTRLTVT.

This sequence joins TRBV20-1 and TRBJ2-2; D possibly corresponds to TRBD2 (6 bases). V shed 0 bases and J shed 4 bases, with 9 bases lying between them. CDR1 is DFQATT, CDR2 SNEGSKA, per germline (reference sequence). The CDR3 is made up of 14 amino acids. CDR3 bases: TGCAGTGCTAGAGAGGCGGGGAGCACCGGGGAGCTGTTTTTT. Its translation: CSAREAGSTGELFF.